This is a list of T cell receptor beta chains from one sample in a study of blood T cells in healthy people across ages. TCRdb re-called the 5' RACE reads through MiXCR, storing one row per CDR3 protein. The table has roughly 1,800,000 distinct CDR3 sequences, about 50% seen once; the top ten hold approximately 2.1%. The sample was blood. These TCRs come from a woman aged 40 to 49 in good health. The CDR3 runs from the conserved cysteine through the conserved F or W. The order of the fields is J gene, V gene, CDR3 protein.

>TRBJ2-1|TRBV2
CASSGYGGGINEQFF
>-|TRBV6-6
CASTVGETYYEQYF
>TRBJ2-3|TRBV6-5
CASSQEGPGTDTQYF
>TRBJ2-1|TRBV5-1
CASSLAGLAGGGEQFF
>TRBJ2-1|TRBV18
CASSHPEGFEQFF
>TRBJ2-3|TRBV29-1
CSAQSDTQYF
>TRBJ2-5|TRBV28
CASSSMRGTSEGQETQYF
>TRBJ1-2|TRBV12-3/TRBV12-4
CASSPDRTSYGYTF
>TRBJ2-5|TRBV20-1
CSARKGTSWETQYF
>TRBJ2-5|TRBV6-5
CASGDRWNERYF
>TRBJ2-3|TRBV4-2
CASSQVNLLAGGSTDTQYF
>TRBJ1-2|TRBV29-1
CSVGGQGVFMDGYTF
>TRBJ2-7|TRBV7-9
CASSWGTGGIGYEQYF
>TRBJ1-1|TRBV20-1
CSARAREGSSAFF
>TRBJ2-3|TRBV3-1
CASSPTGLAGDMQYF
>TRBJ2-2|TRBV6-2/TRBV6-3
CASTLTGVPGELFF
>TRBJ2-3|TRBV20-1
CRSSRADTQYF
>TRBJ2-3|TRBV7-2
CASSLEWPRLAAASTQYF
>TRBJ2-7|TRBV27
CTSSSLAVTEQYF
>TRBJ2-1|TRBV3-1
CASSKLQGRGYNEQFF
>TRBJ1-1|TRBV5-1
CASSLVTGSSNTEAFF
>TRBJ2-7|TRBV28
CATLTGLTYEQYF
>TRBJ2-1|TRBV2
CASSEATLTGVYNEQFF
>TRBJ2-3|TRBV29-1
CSDQGNTDTQYF
>TRBJ2-1|TRBV6-2/TRBV6-3
CASSYGGGPEQFF
>TRBJ1-2|TRBV6-5
CASSYNRGRDGYTF
>TRBJ1-2|TRBV7-9
CASGVVGYTF
>TRBJ2-1|TRBV7-2
CASSFLGGNSYNEQFF
>TRBJ2-6|TRBV6-6
CASSYVQGSGANVLTF
>TRBJ2-5|TRBV2
CASSGQGAGETQYF
>TRBJ2-1|TRBV25-1
CASSHNVLAGFSNEQFF
>TRBJ1-1|TRBV9
CASSTGQAGTEAFF
>TRBJ2-2|TRBV14
CASSQLGTGGELFF
>TRBJ1-1|TRBV29-1
CSVEPGGSNTEAFF
>TRBJ1-2|TRBV7-2
CASSLPPRGGGYGYTF
>-|TRBV3-1
CASTTTGGTEYEQYF
>TRBJ2-3|TRBV19
CASSPSHRTDTQYF
>TRBJ2-3|TRBV5-1
CASSPRLAGGHPDTQYF
>TRBJ1-1|TRBV29-1
CSASTALNTEAFF